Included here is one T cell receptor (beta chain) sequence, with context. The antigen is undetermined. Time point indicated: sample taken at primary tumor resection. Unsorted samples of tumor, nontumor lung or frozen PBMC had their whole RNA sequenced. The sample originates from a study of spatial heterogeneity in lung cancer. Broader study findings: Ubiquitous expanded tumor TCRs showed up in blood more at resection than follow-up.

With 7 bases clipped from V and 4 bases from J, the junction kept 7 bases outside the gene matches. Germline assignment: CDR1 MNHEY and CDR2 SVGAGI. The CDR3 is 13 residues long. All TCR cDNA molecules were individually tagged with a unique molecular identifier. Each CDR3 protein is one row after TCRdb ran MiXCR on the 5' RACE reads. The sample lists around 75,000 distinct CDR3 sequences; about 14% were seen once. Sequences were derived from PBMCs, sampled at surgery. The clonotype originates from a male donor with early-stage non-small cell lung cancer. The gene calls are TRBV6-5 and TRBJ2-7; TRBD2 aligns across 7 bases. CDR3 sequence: CASKPRGEYEQYF. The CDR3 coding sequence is TGTGCCAGCAAACCCCGGGGGGAATACGAGCAGTACTTC.